This entry is about one TCR beta chain. The antigen remains unidentified. Sequencing was performed with immunoSEQ multiplex PCR; in TCRdb, only in-frame clones are kept and a portion is missing. The sample lists around 130,000 clones; about 88% were seen once. CDR1 MNHEY and CDR2 SMNVEV come from the germline V gene (reference sequence). The CDR3 length is 14 residues. Losses at the gene ends were 1 base for V and 7 bases for J; bases not matched to a gene: 5. This sample is part of a study of T cell responses to AZD1222 COVID-19 vaccine. Findings and limits, study-wide: White British ancestry dominated among donors, who included more females, and clonal diversity was possibly underestimated.

Sequences were derived from peripheral blood, sampled 28 days after the second AZD1222 dose. This TCR was recovered from an adult who received the AZD1222 COVID-19 vaccine. The rearrangement uses TRBV27 and TRBJ2-7; 9 bases are a match to TRBD1. The DNA for the CDR3 is TGTGCCAGCAGTTTATTACAGGGGGCCGGTGAGCAGTACTTC. Amino acids: CASSLLQGAGEQYF.